The 8 T cell receptor beta chains listed next were all sequenced from one sample in a study of identical twins. TCRdb itself ran the 5' RACE reads through MiXCR, one entry per CDR3 protein. The sample yields 650,000 to 800,000 distinct CDR3 sequences, about 9.4% seen once. This sample also appeared in a second study, on yellow fever vaccine responses in identical twins.

Sequenced: PBMCs. Receptor source: a woman aged 18-29 years in good health.

In this sample, this clonotype turned up a few times. The rearrangement uses TRBV7-9 and TRBJ2-5; 8 bases match TRBD1. The CDR3 length is 15 residues. V lost 2 bases, J lost 5 bases, and 7 bases stayed unmatched. Germline loops: CDR1 SEHNR, CDR2 FQNEAQ (reference sequence). CDR3 in amino acids: CASSLQGARGETQYF. The CDR3 DNA follows: TGTGCCAGCAGCTTACAGGGGGCGCGAGGGGAGACCCAGTACTTC.

V gene TRBV5-1 combines with J gene TRBJ2-1; the match to TRBD2 covers 9 bases. V lost 0 bases and J lost 0; bases outside the gene matches: 10. Germline lookup yields CDR1 SGHRS and CDR2 YFSETQ. This CDR3 has 19 residues. CDR3 nucleotides: TGCGCCAGCAGCTTGGCCGGCGGGGGGGTTTCCAGCTCCTACAATGAGCAGTTCTTC. This sequence encodes CASSLAGGGVSSSYNEQFF.

This chain links TRBV20-1 with TRBJ2-5, with D tentatively TRBD1 (6 bases). V was pared by 5 bases and J by 4 bases, with 17 bases between. The germline V gene has CDR1 DFQATT and CDR2 SNEGSKA (reference sequence). CDR3 size: 14 residues. The CDR3 sequence: CSAALGAGLETQYF. DNA for the CDR3: TGCAGTGCTGCACTGGGGGCAGGGCTAGAGACCCAGTACTTC.

This clonotype was detected ten times or more. V gene TRBV7-8 combines with J gene TRBJ2-1; TRBD1 matches 10 bases. The length of the CDR3 is 16 residues. V lost 0 bases, J lost 2 bases, and 1 base stayed unmatched. CDR1 and CDR2 (germline): SGHVS, FQNEAQ. This CDR3 reads CASSLATGGAYNEQFF. The CDR3 DNA sequence: TGTGCCAGCAGCTTAGCGACAGGGGGCGCCTACAATGAGCAGTTCTTC. Full variable domain (outside the CDR3, taken from reference TRBV7-8 and TRBJ2-1): GAGVSQSPRYKVAKRGQDVALRCDPISGHVSLFWYQQALGQGPEFLTYFQNEAQLDKSGLPSDRFFAERPEGSVSTLKIQRTQQEDSAVYLCASSLATGGAYNEQFFGPGTRLTVL.

This clonotype was found a few times. The V gene is TRBV6-2 or TRBV6-3, the J gene TRBJ2-5; D unresolved. CDR3 length: 13 residues. Trimming removed 7 bases from V and 8 bases from J, with 17 bases in between. CDR1 and CDR2 from the germline V gene are MNHEY and SVGEGT. In nucleotides, the CDR3 is TGTGCCAGCATTGAACAGACCAAGAGAACCCAGTACTTC. This codes for CASIEQTKRTQYF.

The chain uses TRBV6-1 and TRBJ2-1; 9 bases align to TRBD1. V was pared by 6 bases and J by 4 bases, with 13 bases of the junction left unmatched. CDR1 is MNHNS, CDR2 SASEGT, per germline. This CDR3 contains 17 residues. CDR3 in amino acids: CASSDWLTGTGYNEQFF. As DNA, the CDR3 is TGTGCCAGCAGCGACTGGTTAACCGGGACAGGGTACAATGAGCAGTTCTTC.

Many counts were recorded for this clonotype. The chain uses TRBV5-1 and TRBJ2-1, with D tentatively TRBD1 (5 bases). CDR1 SGHRS and CDR2 YFSETQ come from the germline V gene. Trimming cost V 4 bases and J 0 bases, with 17 bases left between them. The CDR3 is 17 amino acids. Here the CDR3 DNA reads TGCGCCAGCAGCATAGAAACAGGAGCTAGCTCCTACAATGAGCAGTTCTTC. This encodes CASSIETGASSYNEQFF.

The chain is built from TRBV3-1 and TRBJ2-3, with 7 bases that match TRBD2. V was clipped by 4 bases and J by 0 bases; unmatched bases: 7. Germline values: CDR1 LGHDT, CDR2 YNNKEL (reference sequence). The CDR3 runs 16 residues. The CDR3 spells CASSLYGTTSTDTQYF. DNA for the CDR3: TGTGCCAGCAGCCTGTACGGGACTACTAGCACAGATACGCAGTATTTT.